The clone carrying this T cell receptor beta chain appeared a few times. The CDR3 has 15 residues. The V and J ends lost 1 base and 0 bases, in that order; junction bases with no gene match: 3. Germline loops: CDR1 SGHAT, CDR2 FQNNGV. The sample comes from a study of T-cell memory formation after mild COVID-19. TCRdb passed the 5' RACE reads through MiXCR, listing each CDR3 protein once. The table has fewer than 700,000 distinct CDR3 sequences, under 20% seen once. This TCR came from an adult woman who had mild COVID-19 (a few samples of this study predate the infection). Cell type and time point are not known. The chain carries TRBV11-2 and TRBJ2-7; 7 bases fit TRBD2. Sequenced: PBMCs or a T cell subset sorted from them (not recorded which). The CDR3 loop is CASSLVTGGSYEQYF. The CDR3 coding sequence is TGTGCCAGCAGCTTAGTGACGGGGGGCTCCTACGAGCAGTACTTC.